This TCR beta chain was identified during a study of B cell selection in AIRE deficiency. Broader study findings: Shorter CDR3s marked shared Treg sequences, biased toward few non-templated insertions. With only TCRbeta sequenced, around a third of shared healthy Treg sequences overlapped Tconv.

The sorted conventional CD4 T cells were gated as CD4+CD127+. Control samples were from healthy, unrelated donors. As handled by the study authors: Pooled conventional T cells gave 95,000 to 110,000 patient and 1.5x10^5 or so donor TCRbeta sequences. Measured with immunoSEQ multiplex PCR; TCRdb has only the in-frame clones, and not every one. Clonal size and the V and J genes are those of that table, whereas D and trimming came from the DNA. Counted here are some 24,000 clones, 96% occurring once; the ten biggest clones make up 0.2% to 0.25%. Germline CDR1 WSHSY, CDR2 SAAADI. CDR3 size: 14 residues. The V segment lost 8 bases and the J segment 6 bases; nucleotides outside the gene matches: 10. As for this clone: As yet, its antigen is unknown.

The sequence was obtained from a human donor in good health. The sequenced sample consisted of CD4+CD127+ conventional T cells sorted from PBMCs. The genes are TRBV10-2 and TRBJ2-7, with 10 bases matching TRBD2. The CDR3 sequence: CASAGLAAGAEQYF. CDR3 nucleotide sequence: TGCGCCAGCGCCGGACTAGCGGCTGGCGCCGAGCAGTACTTC.